Reported below is one T cell receptor (beta chain). Its antigen remains undetermined. It has no much larger one-base neighbor in the sample; base qualities were not kept. The sample belongs to a study of blood T cell repertoires in COVID-19 (TCRdb year 2020). Background for the entire study: Collaborator samples came from the United States, Italy and Spain and covered acute and convalescent phases of COVID-19. HLA class I and class II types, where available, came from metadata supplied by the sample provider rather than from assay-based typing. Subjects who had been exposed to COVID-19, were actively infected with it, or had recovered from it provided the deeply sampled blood TCRbeta repertoires that made up the dataset. The repertoires were made available in a free public database intended to serve as a resource for research on the immune response to SARS-CoV-2. The samples were drawn from two sources: the first 160 participants of the ongoing ImmuneRACE study, and 1,000 to 1,500 subjects contributed by 6 global collaborators. The material from the prospective study consisted of cDNA or gDNA derived from T cells, B-cell-depleted T cells, or PBMCs. Nearly every sample came with metadata listing a de-identified subject ID, COVID-19 status, age in years and sex.

Here is what the overall study found, with its caveats: Clinical and demographic metadata were provided uncurated, with the amount varying by source and participant.

The immunoSEQ Assay, a bias-controlled multiplex PCR, was used to amplify TCRbeta CDR3 regions from genomic DNA. The original pipeline was this. The number of nucleated cells in each sample was estimated from the amplification of reference gene primers within the assay. To quantify the absolute abundance of each unique TCRbeta CDR3 rearrangement, sequence reads were collapsed and filtered. For each sample, productive Simpson clonality was calculated as the square root of Simpson's diversity index over productive rearrangements. Imported from immuneACCESS, the table was reduced by TCRdb to in-frame sequences with V and J called. These copies leave out some clones; in studies compared against another copy, an unresolved V gene accounts for under half, and the cause of the remainder is not known. V, J and clone size reflect that table, while D and trimming were determined from the DNA. Recorded for this sample are some 95,000 clones; 75% to 85% of them occurred a single time. The ten largest clonotypes hold roughly a quarter of the sample.

The germline ends are 11 bases apart after V is trimmed by 4 bases and J by 5 bases. From the cysteine up to the phenylalanine, the CDR3 has a length of 13 residues. Only CDR3 DNA remains: 39 bases, in frame from the first base. Reading the germline V gene (reference sequence) gives CDR1 PRHDT and CDR2 FYEKMQ. Collaborating institutions collected whole blood in K2EDTA tubes following their own protocols. For TCRbeta analysis, collaborators shipped samples as frozen whole blood, isolated PBMCs, or DNA extracted from either of those sample types. The sequence links TRBV13 to TRBJ2-5; TRBD1 is perhaps the D gene, given 6 matching bases. The TCR sequence derives from a man in his 70s with acute or convalescent COVID-19. The sample was peripheral blood. CDR3 reads: CASSSRRGETQYF. The sequence in DNA is TGTGCCAGCAGCTCGAGAAGGGGGGAGACCCAGTACTTC. Joined to the reference TRBV13 and TRBJ2-5 proteins, this CDR3 gives the full variable domain: AAGVIQSPRHLIKEKRETATLKCYPIPRHDTVYWYQQGPGQDPQFLISFYEKMQSDKGSIPDRFSAQQFSDYHSELNMSSLELGDSALYFCASSSRRGETQYFGPGTRLLVL.